These 8 T cell receptor beta chains were sequenced from one sample in a study of T cell repertoires in cytomegalovirus infection (dated by TCRdb to between 2017 and 2020). The antigens these receptors bind are not known. Reading the label with the study, this specimen's treatment or condition is: in vitro stimulation with specific CMV peptide epitopes to enrich CMV-specific T cells. The sequencing machine was an Illumina HiSeq 1500. TCRdb reprocessed the public reads (quality trimming at Q25 with fastp, clone calling with MiXCR) and kept in-frame beta chains. Rows matching on CDR3 protein sequence are summarized as one entry with the most common DNA and genes. The sample table shows 800,000 to 950,000 distinct CDR3 sequences, and about 31% are seen once. 9.5% to 15% of the sample belongs to the ten largest clones. The sample was cultured CD8+ T cells from PBMCs, taken from culture after CMV antigen stimulation. The origin of the receptors is a human donor in good health (CMV status not recorded). Some clones in this sample may be carry-over from other donors' samples.

This clonotype has a single count. The rearrangement joins TRBV9 to TRBJ2-5, with 8 nucleotides matching TRBD1. The germline gives CDR1 SGDLS, CDR2 YYNGEE. The CDR3 is 15 amino acids. J was trimmed by 5 bases and V by 3 bases; bases with no gene match: 9. For the CDR3, the DNA is TGTGCCAGCAGCGCCGTTGGCAGGGGGCTGGAGACCCAGTACTTC. It yields the protein CASSAVGRGLETQYF.

The J gene is TRBJ2-5, the V gene TRBV5-6, with 13 positions matching TRBD2. The germline V gene has CDR1 SGHDT and CDR2 YYEEEE. This CDR3 contains 17 residues. J gave up 5 bases and V 4 bases, and 11 bases lay outside the gene matches. This CDR3 reads CASSPTGLAGLTETQYF. CDR3 nucleotides: TGTGCCAGCAGCCCTACGGGACTAGCGGGGTTAACCGAGACCCAGTACTTC.

The V and J genes are TRBV5-6 and TRBJ1-6; 7 bases are shared with TRBD1. The V segment lost 4 bases and the J segment 2 bases; nucleotides outside the gene matches: 12. The germline gives CDR1 SGHDT, CDR2 YYEEEE. This CDR3 is built from 18 residues. The CDR3 region is CASSAGQPQFAYNSPLHF. CDR3 sequence (DNA): TGTGCCAGCAGCGCGGGACAGCCACAATTCGCCTATAATTCACCCCTCCACTTT.

This clonotype appeared many times. The chain employs TRBV7-2 and TRBJ2-5, with a weak D call TRBD2 (6 bases). CDR1 SGHTA and CDR2 FQGNSA come from the germline V gene. The ends were cut back, 0 bases at V and 5 bases at J, with 13 bases in the middle. This CDR3 is built from 15 residues. The CDR3 spells CASSLASAGRETQYF. The CDR3, as DNA: TGTGCCAGCAGCTTAGCCTCCGCGGGGCGCGAGACCCAGTACTTC.

This clonotype was observed at least ten times. The chain combines TRBV7-8 with TRBJ2-2; the D is unclear. Germline V gives CDR1 SGHVS, CDR2 FQNEAQ. The CDR3 is made up of 15 amino acids. Trimming took 5 bases from V and 5 from J, leaving 15 bases between them. CDR3 nucleotides: TGTGCCAGCAGCCCGCACGGAACCAGGACCGGGGAGCTGTTTTTT. This translates into CASSPHGTRTGELFF.

This clonotype came up a few times. The rearrangement joins TRBV7-9 to TRBJ2-7; D is perhaps TRBD1 or TRBD2 (8 bases each). V was clipped by 4 bases and J by 9 bases, with 25 bases between them. CDR1 and CDR2 from the germline V gene are SEHNR and FQNEAQ (reference sequence). The CDR3 is 16 amino acids. CDR3 bases: TGTGCCAGCAGCTCCCGGGGGGGAGACAGGGGTAAGGTGCAGTACTTC. Residues: CASSSRGGDRGKVQYF.

This clonotype was detected many times. The chain carries TRBV4-2 and TRBJ1-6; TRBD1 is a possible D gene (5 bases). This CDR3 is 16 amino acids long. The V gene lost 0 bases and the J gene lost 4 bases, with 10 bases spanning the gap. Germline loops: CDR1 LGHNA, CDR2 YNFKEQ. CDR3 amino acids: CASSQDGGLYNSPLHF. The CDR3 region has the DNA TGTGCCAGCAGCCAAGATGGGGGACTTTATAATTCACCCCTCCACTTT.

This chain uses TRBV28 with TRBJ2-7, with TRBD1 identical over 7 bases. V gave up 6 bases and J gave up 0 bases; unmatched junction bases: 8. Germline CDR1 reads MDHEN; CDR2 reads SYDVKM. CDR3 length equals 15 residues. The CDR3 DNA is TGTGCCAGCAGCCACGACAGGGCTGTCTCCTACGAGCAGTACGTC. Amino acids: CASSHDRAVSYEQYV.